This note documents a single T cell receptor beta chain sequence. Produced via immunoSEQ multiplex PCR; TCRdb's table is partial and in-frame only. The data show about 170,000 clones, approximately 80% seen once. The entry originates in a study of blood T cell repertoires in COVID-19. Study-level background: The samples span acute and convalescent COVID-19 from the United States, Italy and Spain.

Germline assignment: CDR1 SGHNT and CDR2 YENEEA. The CDR3 length is 13 residues. Deletions cut 1 base from V and 8 bases from J, with 9 bases between. The clonotype originates from a man aged 45 to 65 who had recovered from COVID-19. Input material: PBMCs or T cells enriched from blood (not recorded which). The chain couples TRBV11-3 to TRBJ2-4, with D possibly being TRBD1 (5 bases). CDR3 sequence reads: CASSLGIRDIQYF. CDR3 nucleotides: TGTGCCAGCAGCTTAGGGATCAGGGACATTCAGTACTTC.